This T cell receptor (beta chain) was recorded in a study of Tregs in tolerant kidney transplant recipients (dated 2019 in TCRdb). As for the study more broadly: The study used TCRbeta sequencing to identify donor-specific regulatory T cells before combined kidney and bone marrow transplantation, then tracked those cells after transplant.

Judged by frequency, this clone is medium-sized (0.01 to 0.1%); no count was given. Its specific antigen is unknown. The read finishes 3 residues shy of the CDR3 end, and the germline J gene is used to complete it. The research as a whole found: Biological reproducibility was not examined directly, but technical replication error appeared to be minimal. The study was limited by small patient numbers, and the findings need validation in larger populations and under other immunosuppression protocols. For some patients, the PCR primers changed as time went on, which meant samples from those patients could not be compared with one another at the nucleotide level. The most biologically relevant and donor-specific TCRbeta repertoire appeared to be identified by expanding Tregs with activated donor B cells. Donor-specific Treg expansion was found to exceed global Treg expansion in tolerant patients, suggesting antigen-driven rather than nonspecific expansion.

The time point label here, explained by the study, means: 6 months after combined kidney and bone marrow transplant. Transplants used related donors with nonmyeloablative bone marrow transplantation; mixed chimerism was transient in the human trials. Unstimulated Tregs (CD4+CD25+CD127-), CD4+ non-Tregs (CD4+CD25-), CD4 and CD8 cells were FACS-sorted from thawed PBMCs. Several combined kidney and bone marrow transplant recipients from the ITN036ST trial were included as patients, and samples were available only from these trial subjects. Healthy control blood was processed to PBMCs by Ficoll density gradient and cryopreserved, and patient PBMCs were collected before and after transplant. For TCRbeta CDR3 sequencing, genomic DNA was extracted from sorted cells using the QIAGEN DNeasy Blood and Tissue Kit. High-throughput TCRbeta CDR3 sequencing, which included PCR amplification with bias correction and internal controls, was done commercially through immunoSEQ. As for the original processing: Unique productive TCRbeta sequences were defined by CDR3 nucleotide sequence where primers matched, otherwise by CDR3 amino acid sequence with Vbeta and Jbeta genes. To correct for sorting error, sequences found in more than one sorted population at a frequency ratio of 2:1 or less were discarded, and the remaining shared sequences were assigned to the population with the higher frequency. A sequence counted as donor-reactive if, in CFSE-low cells, the sequence had a frequency of at least 0.01% and was expanded at least 5-fold compared with unstimulated cells. Jensen-Shannon divergence, calculated on the top 100 TCRbeta sequences ranked by frequency, was used to quantify repertoire divergence. For samples with multiple sequencing runs, sorting error was corrected in each run separately before the runs were combined. TCRdb carries this immuneACCESS record with in-frame sequences only. Its versions omit some clonotypes, under half of them owing to an unresolved V gene in the studies checked, with the rest unexplained. Clone size and V and J calls were adopted from that table, with D and trimming inferred from the DNA. The sample table gives 23,000 or so clones. The ten largest clones take up more than 3.5% of the sample.

V and J lose 3 bases and 0 bases, and a span of 15 bases separates them. CDR3 length: 17 amino acids, cysteine to phenylalanine. The 42 bases shown cover part of the CDR3, and their frame starts at base 1. Sequences LNHDA (CDR1) and SQIVND (CDR2) are obtained from the germline V gene (reference sequence). Sequences were derived from CD4+ T cells from blood (PBMCs), sampled 6 months after the transplant. The sequence links TRBV19 to TRBJ1-5; a tentative D match to TRBD1 spans 6 bases. The receptor's source is a human patient who received a combined kidney and bone marrow transplant. The graft donor may be the source of some T cells after a transplant. The DNA read from the CDR3 is TGTGCCAGTAGTATTAACGGGGGGCTCTATAGCAATCAGCCC. Its protein product is CASSINGGLYSNQP. The CDR3, in full, reads CASSINGGLYSNQPQHF.